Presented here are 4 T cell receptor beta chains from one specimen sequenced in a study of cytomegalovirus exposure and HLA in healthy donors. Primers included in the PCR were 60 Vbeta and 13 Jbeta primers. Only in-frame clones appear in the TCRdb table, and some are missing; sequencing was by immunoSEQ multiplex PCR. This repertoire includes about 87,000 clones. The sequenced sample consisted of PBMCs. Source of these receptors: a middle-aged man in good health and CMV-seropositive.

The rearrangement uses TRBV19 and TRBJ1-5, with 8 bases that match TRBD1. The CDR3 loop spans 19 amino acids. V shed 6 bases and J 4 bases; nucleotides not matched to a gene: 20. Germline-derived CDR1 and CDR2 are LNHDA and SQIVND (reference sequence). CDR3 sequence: CASSLLTTGVGYANQPQHF. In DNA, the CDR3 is TGTGCCAGTAGCCTACTGACGACAGGGGTCGGCTACGCGAATCAGCCCCAGCATTTT.

CDR3: CAWSSQGWEAFF. For the CDR3, the DNA is TGTGCCTGGAGTAGTCAGGGGTGGGAAGCTTTCTTT. The V and J genes are TRBV30 and TRBJ1-1, with D maybe TRBD1 (6 bases). Germline values: CDR1 GTSNPN, CDR2 SVGIG (reference sequence). The CDR3 has 12 residues. Trimming pared 2 bases from V and 8 bases from J, leaving 12 bases between.

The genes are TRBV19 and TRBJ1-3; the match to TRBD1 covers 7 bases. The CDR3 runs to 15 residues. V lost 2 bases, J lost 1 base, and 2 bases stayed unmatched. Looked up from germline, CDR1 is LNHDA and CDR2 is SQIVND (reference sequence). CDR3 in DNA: TGTGCCAGTAGTATACAACAGGGGTCTGGAAACACCATATATTTT. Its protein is CASSIQQGSGNTIYF.

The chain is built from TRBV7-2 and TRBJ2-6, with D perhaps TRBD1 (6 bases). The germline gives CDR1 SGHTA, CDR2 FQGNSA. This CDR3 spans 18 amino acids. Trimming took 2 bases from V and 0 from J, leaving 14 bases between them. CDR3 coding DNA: TGTGCCAGCAGCTTATTGGCAGGGGCGCTCTCTGGGGCCAACGTCCTGACTTTC. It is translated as CASSLLAGALSGANVLTF.